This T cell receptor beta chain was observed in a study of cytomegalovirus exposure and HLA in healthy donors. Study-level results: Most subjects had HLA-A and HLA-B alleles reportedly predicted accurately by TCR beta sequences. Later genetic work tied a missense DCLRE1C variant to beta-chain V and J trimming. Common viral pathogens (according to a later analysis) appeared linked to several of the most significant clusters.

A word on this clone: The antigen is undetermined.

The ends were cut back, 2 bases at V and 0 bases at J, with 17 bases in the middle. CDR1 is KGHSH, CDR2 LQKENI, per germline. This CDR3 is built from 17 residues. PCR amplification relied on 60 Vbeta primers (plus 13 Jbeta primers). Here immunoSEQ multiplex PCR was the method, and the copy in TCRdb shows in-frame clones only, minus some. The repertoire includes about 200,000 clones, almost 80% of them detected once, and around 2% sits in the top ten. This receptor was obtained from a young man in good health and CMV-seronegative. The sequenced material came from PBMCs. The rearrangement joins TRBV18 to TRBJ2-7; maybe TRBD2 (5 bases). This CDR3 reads CASSPFKLGDTSYEQYF. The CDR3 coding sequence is TGTGCCAGCTCACCATTTAAACTCGGGGATACCTCCTACGAGCAGTACTTC.